This passage covers 16 T cell receptor beta chains from one sample sequenced in a study of PD-1 blockade in classical Hodgkin lymphoma. The repertoire was sequenced with immunoSEQ multiplex PCR; TCRdb's copy has only in-frame clones and lacks some. The top ten clones hold roughly 9.1% of a sample with fewer than 50,000 clones, around nine tenths of them seen once. Each and every patient relapsed after autologous stem cell transplantation, and patients got differing brentuximab vedotin exposure. The sample in question was peripheral blood mononuclear cells (PBMCs), obtained at baseline. The receptor set was obtained from a human donor with classical Hodgkin lymphoma.

The chain employs TRBV2 and TRBJ2-2, with D perhaps matching TRBD1 (5 bases). The CDR3 sequence is 13 residues long. Deletions cut 10 bases from V and 2 bases from J, with 11 bases between. Germline-derived CDR1 and CDR2 are SNHLY and FYNNEI. The CDR3 sequence is CAIQGYNTGELFF. CDR3 nucleotide sequence: TGTGCCATCCAGGGATATAACACCGGGGAGCTGTTTTTT.

This clone showed up just once. The CDR3, as DNA: TGTGCCAGCAGTGAGATTCGAAGCAGAAACTATGGCTACACCTTC. Its translation is CASSEIRSRNYGYTF. The V and J genes are TRBV2 and TRBJ1-2; unclear D gene. The CDR3 is 15 amino acids. Deletions cut 3 bases from V and 2 bases from J, with 13 bases between. Germline V gene sequence: CDR1 SNHLY, CDR2 FYNNEI.

This chain uses TRBV7-6 with TRBJ2-2, with 9 bases aligning to TRBD1. The CDR3 totals 13 residues. CDR1 is SGHVS, CDR2 FNYEAQ, per germline. The V gene end was trimmed by 6 bases and the J gene end by 9 bases; junction bases not matched to a gene: 5. The CDR3 is CASRLQGARELFF. DNA of the CDR3: TGTGCCAGCAGATTACAGGGGGCCAGGGAGCTGTTTTTT.

J is TRBJ2-1 and V is TRBV9; D not resolved. CDR1 and CDR2 (germline): SGDLS, YYNGEE. The V end was cut by 3 bases, the J end by 10 bases, with 8 bases between. The CDR3 spans 11 residues. CDR3 loop: CASSESREQFF. The CDR3, as DNA: TGTGCCAGCAGCGAGTCTAGAGAGCAGTTCTTC.

This clone has only one observation. The chain is built from TRBV10-3 and TRBJ1-1, with D possibly being TRBD1 (5 bases). V was trimmed by 0 bases and J by 11 bases, leaving 10 bases between them. From germline, CDR1 is ENHRY and CDR2 SYGVKD. CDR3 length: 12 residues. The chain's CDR3 is CAISESGGKAFF. CDR3 nucleotide sequence: TGTGCCATCAGTGAGTCGGGGGGAAAGGCTTTCTTT.

The chain has TRBV19 and TRBJ1-5, with 7 bases identical to TRBD1. Germline V gene data show CDR1 as LNHDA and CDR2 as SQIVND (reference sequence). J was trimmed by 0 bases and V by 6 bases; bases with no gene match: 2. This CDR3 has 14 amino acids. The CDR3 loop is CASRGQISNQPQHF. The DNA for the CDR3 is TGTGCCAGTAGGGGACAGATTAGCAATCAGCCCCAGCATTTT. The entire variable domain, with the rest obtained from reference TRBV19 and TRBJ1-5, is as follows: DGGITQSPKYLFRKEGQNVTLSCEQNLNHDAMYWYRQDPGQGLRLIYYSQIVNDFQKGDIAEGYSVSREKKESFPLTVTSAQKNPTAFYLCASRGQISNQPQHFGDGTRLSIL.

Here the CDR3 reads CASSTSKNSYEQYF. The CDR3, as DNA: TGTGCCAGTAGTACTAGCAAGAACTCCTACGAGCAGTACTTC. The chain couples TRBV19 to TRBJ2-7; TRBD2 might be the D (5 bases). Trimming removed 4 bases from V and 0 bases from J, with 10 bases in between. The CDR3 length is 14 residues. The germline V gene has CDR1 LNHDA and CDR2 SQIVND (reference sequence).

This clone was picked up one time. The chain employs TRBV28 and TRBJ2-7, with D perhaps TRBD1 or TRBD2 (5 bases each). V was cut by 5 bases and J by 0 bases, with 14 bases left in between. CDR3 length: 15 amino acids. Germline values: CDR1 MDHEN, CDR2 SYDVKM. CDR3 DNA sequence: TGTGCCAGCAGTAAGGGACCGGGAAGCTCCTACGAGCAGTACTTC. This encodes CASSKGPGSSYEQYF.

This clone was picked up one time. V and J are TRBV5-1 and TRBJ1-1, with 9 bases that match TRBD1. The CDR3 is made up of 15 amino acids. Germline V CDR1 and CDR2: SGHRS, YFSETQ. V lost 3 bases to trimming and J lost 5 bases; unmatched junction nucleotides: 8. This CDR3 reads CASSSSGTGYTEAFF. The CDR3 DNA is TGCGCCAGCAGCTCCTCCGGGACAGGGTATACTGAAGCTTTCTTT.

The gene calls are TRBV5-6 and TRBJ2-7; perhaps TRBD2 as D (6 bases). Trimming cost V 0 bases and J 4 bases, with 14 bases left between them. The germline gives CDR1 SGHDT, CDR2 YYEEEE. The CDR3 extends over 15 amino acids. CDR3 nucleotides: TGTGCCAGCAGCTTGGAGTCGGGAGCGCATTACGAGCAGTACTTC. Its translation is CASSLESGAHYEQYF.

The chain combines TRBV12-5 with TRBJ2-3; TRBD2 aligns across 8 bases. This CDR3 region has 14 residues. Trimming cost V 6 bases and J 7 bases; bases outside gene matches: 9. In germline, CDR1 is LGHNT, CDR2 FRNRAP. The CDR3 DNA sequence: TGTGCTAGTGGGAAGGGACTAGATATAAATACGCAGTATTTT. It specifies CASGKGLDINTQYF.

V gene TRBV7-2 combines with J gene TRBJ1-1; D gene ambiguous. This CDR3 spans 14 amino acids. V was shortened by 1 base and J by 2 bases, with 8 bases between the two germline ends. From germline, CDR1 is SGHTA and CDR2 FQGNSA. The CDR3 is CASSLGFGNTEAFF. CDR3 DNA: TGTGCCAGCAGCTTAGGGTTCGGAAACACTGAAGCTTTCTTT.

The genes are TRBV7-8 and TRBJ1-3, with 8 bases identical to TRBD1. CDR1 is SGHVS, CDR2 FQNEAQ, per germline. The ends lost 6 bases at V and 0 bases at J; junction bases unmatched: 13. The CDR3 consists of 18 residues. The CDR3 loop is CASSYRQGRSNSGNTIYF. DNA of the CDR3: TGTGCCAGCAGTTACCGACAGGGGCGTTCAAACTCTGGAAACACCATATATTTT.

The gene calls are TRBV7-9 and TRBJ2-1, with TRBD2 matching 7 bases. CDR1 SEHNR and CDR2 FQNEAQ come from the germline V gene (reference sequence). CDR3 length: 15 amino acids. Unmatched junction bases numbered 8, after V lost 6 bases and J lost 3 bases. CDR3 in DNA: TGTGCCAGCAGATCGGGACTAAGGTACTACAATGAGCAGTTCTTC. This sequence encodes CASRSGLRYYNEQFF.

The chain couples TRBV4-1 to TRBJ2-3, with a weak D call TRBD1 (6 bases). V lost 4 bases, J lost 2 bases, and 10 bases lay in between. CDR3 length: 14 amino acids. Germline V gives CDR1 MGHRA, CDR2 YSYEKL. CDR3 sequence reads: CASSPWDITDTQYF. The CDR3, as DNA: TGCGCCAGCAGCCCGTGGGACATCACAGATACGCAGTATTTT.

The sample holds one count of this clone. The genes are TRBV5-1 and TRBJ1-1; TRBD1 might be the D (6 bases). CDR3 length: 16 residues. Looked up from germline, CDR1 is SGHRS and CDR2 is YFSETQ. V was clipped by 2 bases and J by 1 base, with 15 bases between them. The CDR3: CASSFRQALANTEAFF. DNA for the CDR3: TGCGCCAGCAGCTTTAGACAGGCTCTTGCGAACACTGAAGCTTTCTTT.